This T cell receptor (beta chain) was recovered during a study of CD8 T cells in ankylosing spondylitis. Germline values: CDR1 SGHAT, CDR2 FQNNGV. V was shortened by 2 bases and J by 6 bases, with 14 bases between the two germline ends. The CDR3 runs to 15 residues. The TCR beta libraries were generated through quantitative 5'-RACE incorporating molecular barcodes. TCRdb itself ran the 5' RACE reads through MiXCR, one entry per CDR3 protein. The table shows fewer than 750,000 distinct CDR3 sequences, with around 19% occurring only once. Notes on this clonotype: Its cognate antigen is unknown.

Findings and caveats of the study: The study identified a TCR beta motif of 7 or 8 highly homologous variants that appeared characteristic of ankylosing spondylitis blood.

This clonotype was sampled from a male donor with ankylosing spondylitis. The sequenced material came from blood, either unsorted or a sorted T cell fraction (not recorded which). The chain employs TRBV11-2 and TRBJ1-3, with a tentative D call TRBD1 (6 bases). This CDR3 reads CASSLKGGYENTIYF. In DNA form, the CDR3 reads TGTGCCAGCAGCTTAAAGGGGGGATATGAAAACACCATATATTTT.